A selection of T cell receptor beta chains follows, all from one sample in a study of blood T cell repertoires in COVID-19. Generated by immunoSEQ multiplex PCR, the TCRdb table keeps only in-frame clones and is missing some. The data contain around 230,000 clones, about 81% of them singletons. What was sequenced was PBMCs or T cells enriched from blood (not recorded which). The receptors were sampled from a man aged 35 to 55 who had recovered from COVID-19. CDR3s include the opening cysteine and the closing phenylalanine or tryptophan. The D gene is left open where the match is weak. Expanded clones are given a class, and other clones once, few, many or no size at all.

J gene,D gene,clone size,V gene,CDR3 protein,CDR3 DNA
TRBJ1-5,-,-,TRBV5-1,CASSFTSGANQPQHF,TGCGCCAGCAGTTTCACATCAGGGGCCAATCAGCCCCAGCATTTT
TRBJ1-3,-,-,TRBV7-9,CASSLQGNTIYF,TGTGCCAGCAGCCTCCAGGGGAACACCATATATTTT
TRBJ1-2,-,-,TRBV27,CASSLSGGGLGYGYTF,TGTGCCAGCAGTTTATCGGGGGGGGGATTAGGGTATGGCTACACCTTC
TRBJ1-5,TRBD1,once,TRBV19,CASSPRDRLNQPQHF,TGTGCCAGTAGTCCCCGGGACAGGTTAAATCAGCCCCAGCATTTT
TRBJ1-3,-,few,TRBV5-8,CASSLHTTGVGLLSGNTIYF,TGTGCCAGCAGCCTACACACAACCGGCGTGGGACTCCTCTCTGGAAACACCATATATTTT
TRBJ1-5,-,-,TRBV5-6,CASSSTGEGSNQPQHF,TGTGCCAGCAGCTCGACAGGAGAGGGGAGCAATCAGCCCCAGCATTTT
TRBJ1-1,-,-,TRBV30,CAWINRVGTEAFF,TGTGCCTGGATCAACAGGGTGGGGACTGAAGCTTTCTTT
TRBJ2-7,TRBD1,few,TRBV14,CASSQRRDRGNEQYF,TGTGCCAGCAGCCAACGAAGGGACAGAGGGAACGAGCAGTACTTC
TRBJ2-7,TRBD1,few,TRBV4-1,CASSQGPTGAHYEQYF,TGCGCCAGCAGCCAGGGTCCGACAGGGGCCCACTACGAGCAGTACTTC
TRBJ1-2,TRBD1,-,TRBV18,CASSPRTGLYGYTF,TGTGCCAGCTCCCCCCGGACAGGGCTTTATGGCTACACCTTC
TRBJ2-1,-,once,TRBV2,CASSVEDPGSGEQFF,TGTGCCAGCAGTGTCGAGGACCCGGGGAGCGGTGAGCAGTTCTTC
TRBJ1-1,-,-,TRBV5-1,CASSLEYGGSGTEAFF,TGCGCCAGCAGCTTAGAGTATGGAGGTTCAGGCACTGAAGCTTTCTTT
TRBJ1-1,-,few,TRBV2,CASIGAGAMNTEAFF,TGTGCCAGCATAGGGGCAGGCGCTATGAACACTGAAGCTTTCTTT
TRBJ1-3,-,few,TRBV5-1,CASSQYIPSGNTIYF,TGCGCCAGCAGCCAATACATCCCCTCTGGAAACACCATATATTTT
TRBJ2-1,TRBD2,-,TRBV9,CASSVAVTSGSNEQFF,TGTGCCAGCAGCGTAGCTGTGACTAGCGGGAGTAATGAGCAGTTCTTC
TRBJ1-2,-,-,TRBV6-5,CASSYQGRGYTF,TGTGCCAGCAGTTACCAGGGTCGGGGCTACACCTTC
TRBJ1-1,-,-,TRBV6-5,CASRRDTEAFF,TGTGCCAGCAGGCGCGACACTGAAGCTTTCTTT
TRBJ2-1,-,once,TRBV19,CASSRNPGQSYNEQFF,TGTGCCAGTAGTCGGAATCCCGGACAGAGCTACAATGAGCAGTTCTTC
TRBJ1-2,-,-,TRBV4-1,CASSQDDDGGRFYGYTF,TGCGCCAGCAGCCAAGATGATGACGGGGGGCGCTTCTATGGCTACACCTTC
TRBJ1-6,TRBD1,-,TRBV4-2,CASSQGPTGGYVDRLHF,TGTGCCAGCAGCCAAGGACCGACAGGGGGCTATGTTGATCGCCTCCACTTT
TRBJ1-5,-,-,TRBV11-2,CASSLDRGGNQPQHF,TGTGCCAGCAGCTTAGATAGGGGGGGAAATCAGCCCCAGCATTTT
TRBJ2-5,-,few,TRBV24-1,CATSGGRWIGETQYF,TGTGCCACCAGTGGGGGGCGCTGGATAGGAGAGACCCAGTACTTC
TRBJ1-1,TRBD1,once,TRBV6-7,CASTPRVGQGVITEAFF,TGTGCCAGCACTCCCCGGGTGGGACAGGGGGTTATCACTGAAGCTTTCTTT
TRBJ2-1,TRBD2,once,TRBV5-4,CASSSWGVAGYNEQFF,TGTGCCAGCAGCTCCTGGGGAGTAGCGGGGTACAATGAGCAGTTCTTC
TRBJ1-2,-,-,TRBV7-2,CASSLDTGNYGYTF,TGTGCCAGCAGCTTAGACACGGGAAACTATGGCTACACCTTC
TRBJ1-2,TRBD1,-,TRBV18,CASSPGQVEGYTF,TGTGCCAGCTCACCTGGACAGGTGGAAGGCTACACCTTC
TRBJ2-7,TRBD1,-,TRBV4-2,CASSQEGQGSSYEQYF,TGTGCCAGCAGCCAAGAAGGACAGGGCAGCTCCTACGAGCAGTACTTC
TRBJ1-2,TRBD1,-,TRBV12-3/TRBV12-4,CASSVQGYGYTF,TGTGCCAGCAGCGTACAGGGGTATGGCTACACCTTC
TRBJ2-3,TRBD2,few,TRBV19,CASSPGLAGGVTDTQYF,TGTGCCAGTAGTCCGGGACTAGCGGGGGGGGTGACAGATACGCAGTATTTT
TRBJ2-7,-,-,TRBV3-1/TRBV3-2,CASSPGLGDYEQYF,TGTGCCAGCAGCCCTGGTCTAGGGGATTACGAGCAGTACTTC
TRBJ1-2,-,once,TRBV9,CASTPGTYYGYTF,TGTGCCAGCACCCCGGGGACTTATTATGGCTACACCTTC
TRBJ2-1,-,-,TRBV30,CAWSYTGSAYNEQFF,TGTGCCTGGAGTTATACAGGGTCGGCTTACAATGAGCAGTTCTTC
TRBJ1-1,-,-,TRBV18,CASSPKAGTEAFF,TGTGCCAGCTCACCAAAGGCAGGGACTGAAGCTTTCTTT
TRBJ1-2,-,-,TRBV7-6,CASGNYGYTF,TGTGCCAGCGGCAACTATGGCTACACCTTC
TRBJ1-2,-,-,TRBV15,CATSQDRFYGYTF,TGTGCCACCAGCCAGGACAGATTCTATGGCTACACCTTC
TRBJ2-1,TRBD2,-,TRBV5-1,CASSLITSGTNEQFF,TGCGCCAGCAGCTTGATTACTAGCGGAACCAATGAGCAGTTCTTC
TRBJ1-1,-,-,TRBV30,CAWGHMNTEAFF,TGTGCCTGGGGCCACATGAACACTGAAGCTTTCTTT
TRBJ2-3,TRBD1,-,TRBV19,CASTPGTGGVGTDTQYF,TGTGCCAGTACCCCCGGGACAGGGGGCGTTGGGACAGATACGCAGTATTTT
TRBJ1-2,TRBD1,-,TRBV19,CASSRQGGNGYTF,TGTGCCAGTAGCAGACAGGGCGGGAATGGCTACACCTTC
TRBJ2-7,TRBD2,-,TRBV7-9,CASSLASGLYEQYF,TGTGCCAGCAGCTTAGCTAGCGGGCTATACGAGCAGTACTTC
TRBJ1-5,-,-,TRBV5-5,CASSLDRGSGQPQHF,TGTGCCAGCAGCTTGGACCGGGGAAGCGGTCAGCCCCAGCATTTT
TRBJ2-5,TRBD2,-,TRBV2,CASSEKRLASYF,TGTGCCAGCAGTGAAAAGAGACTAGCCTCATACTTC
TRBJ2-1,TRBD2,-,TRBV5-1,CASSLAAGRSYNEQFF,TGCGCCAGCAGCTTGGCCGCCGGGAGGTCCTACAATGAGCAGTTCTTC
TRBJ1-2,TRBD1,-,TRBV3-1/TRBV3-2,CASSPLTGQGANTF,TGTGCCAGCAGCCCCCTAACTGGACAGGGGGCTAACACCTTC
TRBJ1-1,-,-,TRBV9,CASSVVPLQEAFF,TGTGCCAGCAGCGTAGTACCCCTTCAGGAAGCTTTCTTT
TRBJ1-1,-,-,TRBV7-9,CASSLPGAVNTEAFF,TGTGCCAGCAGCTTACCAGGGGCAGTGAACACTGAAGCTTTCTTT
TRBJ1-6,-,many,TRBV7-8,CASNPIVDNSPLHF,TGTGCCAGCAACCCCATCGTAGATAATTCACCCCTCCACTTT
TRBJ1-3,-,-,TRBV19,CASSIGRSSGNTIYF,TGTGCCAGTAGTATTGGGCGATCCTCTGGAAACACCATATATTTT
TRBJ2-1,TRBD2,-,TRBV11-3,CASSLGGGESYNEQFF,TGTGCCAGCAGCTTAGGCGGGGGGGAGTCCTACAATGAGCAGTTCTTC
TRBJ1-2,-,-,TRBV5-1,CASSLDGSYGYTF,TGCGCCAGCAGCTTGGACGGGTCCTATGGCTACACCTTC
TRBJ2-3,TRBD2,once,TRBV19,CASSRGGPRGDTQYF,TGTGCCAGTAGCCGCGGGGGGCCCAGGGGAGATACGCAGTATTTT
TRBJ2-5,-,once,TRBV12-2,CASRLGQNYQETQYF,TGTGCAAGTCGCTTAGGACAGAACTATCAAGAGACCCAGTACTTC